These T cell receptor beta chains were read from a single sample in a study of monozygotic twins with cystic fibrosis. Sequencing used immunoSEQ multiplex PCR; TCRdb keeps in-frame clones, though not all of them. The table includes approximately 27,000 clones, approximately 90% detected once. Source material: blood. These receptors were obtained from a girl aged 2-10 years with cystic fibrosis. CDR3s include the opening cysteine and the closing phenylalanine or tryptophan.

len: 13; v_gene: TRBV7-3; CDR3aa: CASSHGLGTEAFF
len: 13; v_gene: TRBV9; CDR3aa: CASSSRPTDTQYF
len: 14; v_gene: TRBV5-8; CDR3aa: CASSWRDVGNTIYF
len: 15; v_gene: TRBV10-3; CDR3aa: CAIIVGTGPNYGYTF
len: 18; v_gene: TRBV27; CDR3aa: CASSLYPTQRSMNTEAFF
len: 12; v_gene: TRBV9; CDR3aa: CASSVGFSGVTF
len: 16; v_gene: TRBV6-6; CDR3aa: CASSQHGTREGETQYF
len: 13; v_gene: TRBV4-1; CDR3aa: CASSHTTGGAAFF
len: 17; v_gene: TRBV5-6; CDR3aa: CASSFRASGAFTDTQYF
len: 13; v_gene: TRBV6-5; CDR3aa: CASTASLGEKLFF
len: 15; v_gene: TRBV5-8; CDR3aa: CASSFSAGRSQPQHF
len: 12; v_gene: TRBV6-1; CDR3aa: CASSGATGELFF
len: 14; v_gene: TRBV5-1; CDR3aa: CASTETAHTGELFF
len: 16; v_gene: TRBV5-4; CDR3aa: CASSLVLATSYNEQFF
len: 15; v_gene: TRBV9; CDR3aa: CASSVRDDIFYEQYF
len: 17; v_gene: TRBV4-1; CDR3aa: CASSQDLPDRRNQPQHF
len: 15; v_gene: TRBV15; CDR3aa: CATRLYSGGYNEQFF
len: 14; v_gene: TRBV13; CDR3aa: CASSRGTQPYEQYF
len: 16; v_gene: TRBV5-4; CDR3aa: CASSEGDRGRNSPLHF
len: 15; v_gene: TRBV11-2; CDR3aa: CASSLVLRARDTQYF
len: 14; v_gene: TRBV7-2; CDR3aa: CASSFSSGEETQYF
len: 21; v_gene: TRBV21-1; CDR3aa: CASSTPRSRDRGRSGNSPLHF
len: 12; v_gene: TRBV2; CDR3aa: CASSEVVETQYF
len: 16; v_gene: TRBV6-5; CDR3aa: CASSYPPGQGSNEQYF
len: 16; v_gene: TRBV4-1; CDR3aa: CASSQDPPGLAYEQYF
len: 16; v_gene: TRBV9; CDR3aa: CASSVGPGVLETEAFF
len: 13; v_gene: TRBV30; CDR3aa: CAWSRTGGYEQYF
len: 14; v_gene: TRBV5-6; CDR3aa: CASSLAGPPYEQYF
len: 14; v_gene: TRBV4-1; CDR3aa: CASTPRTGRYEQYF
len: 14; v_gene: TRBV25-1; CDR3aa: CASSEARNYNEQFF
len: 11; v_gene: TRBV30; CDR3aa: CAWKRGETQYF
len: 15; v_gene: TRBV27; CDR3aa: CASSVLPPASYEQYF
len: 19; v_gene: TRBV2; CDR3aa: CASSDRRTGRRSGNEKLFF
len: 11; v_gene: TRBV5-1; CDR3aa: CASRSSTEAFF
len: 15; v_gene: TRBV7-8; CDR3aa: CASSLVVGPRGIQYF
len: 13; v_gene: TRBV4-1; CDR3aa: CASRGGLNTEAFF
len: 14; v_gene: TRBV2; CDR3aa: CASSPRRITDTQYF
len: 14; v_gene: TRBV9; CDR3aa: CASSVGGSQETQYF
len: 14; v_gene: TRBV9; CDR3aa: CASWPSRRHTEAFF
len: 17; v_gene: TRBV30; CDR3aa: CAWRHRPGTGRNTEAFF
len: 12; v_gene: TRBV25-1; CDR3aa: CASPCRGYFEYF
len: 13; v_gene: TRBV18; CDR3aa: CASSPPGVETQYF
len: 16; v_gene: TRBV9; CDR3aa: CASSGLIAGGFDEQFF
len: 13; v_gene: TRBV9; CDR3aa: CASSVGTSVGAFF
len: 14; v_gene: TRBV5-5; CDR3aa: CASSPGTGGSEQYF
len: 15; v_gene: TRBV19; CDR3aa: CASRPSGEGVDTQYF
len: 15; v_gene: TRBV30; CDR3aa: CAWSEGPTSNQPQHF
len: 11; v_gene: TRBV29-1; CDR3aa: CSVADTYEQYF
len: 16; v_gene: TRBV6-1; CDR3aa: CASSDGQGFYTGELFF
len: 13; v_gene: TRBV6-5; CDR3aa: CASRPTGFYGYTF
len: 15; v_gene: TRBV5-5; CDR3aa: CASSLALLGNQPQHF